This T cell receptor (beta chain) emerged from a study of cytomegalovirus exposure and HLA in healthy donors. Study outcomes and limitations: Cytomegalovirus status was reportedly diagnosed by the classifier with high sensitivity and specificity.

With respect to this clone: Its antigen is still unknown.

Data came from immunoSEQ multiplex PCR; TCRdb stores just in-frame clones and leaves some out. The repertoire holds 150,000 to 200,000 clones, with roughly 89% as singletons. Germline CDR1 is MDHEN and CDR2 is SYDVKM. V lost 5 bases and J 8 bases, leaving 24 bases between the germline ends. This CDR3 comprises 16 residues. The chain combines TRBV28 with TRBJ1-2, with D perhaps TRBD1 (5 bases). The sequenced material came from PBMCs. This clonotype originated in a woman between 18 and 29 years old in good health and CMV-seropositive. The CDR3 loop is CASSPYRGANPGGYTF. The CDR3 DNA reads as TGTGCCAGCAGTCCCTACCGCGGGGCGAACCCGGGGGGCTACACCTTC.